The source of this T cell receptor beta chain is a study of blood T cell repertoires in COVID-19. Method: immunoSEQ multiplex PCR; TCRdb's copy keeps in-frame clones and lacks some. This sample has 200,000 to 250,000 clones, with less than 85% found just once. The germline V and J ends were trimmed by 2 bases and 0 bases, with 8 bases remaining between them. Per the germline V gene, CDR1 is SNHLY and CDR2 is FYNNEI. The CDR3 contains 15 residues. This sequence was found in a man aged 60 to 69 who had recovered from COVID-19. The genes are TRBV2 and TRBJ1-5; possible D gene TRBD1, 6 bases. The sample was PBMCs or T cells enriched from blood (not recorded which). CDR3 nucleotide sequence: TGTGCCAGCAGTGAACAGGGGTTTAGCAATCAGCCCCAGCATTTT. It is translated as CASSEQGFSNQPQHF.